What follows are 11 T cell receptor beta chains derived from one specimen sequenced in a study of T-cell reconstitution after alpha-beta-depleted transplantation in children. Unique molecular identifiers featured in how the TCRbeta library was prepared. TCRdb passed the PCR reads through MiXCR, listing each CDR3 protein once. The table shows some 250,000 distinct CDR3 sequences, with around 13% occurring only once. The sample here was PBMCs from the stem cell graft donor, taken from the stem cell graft. The receptors shown here come from a human donor who donated a stem cell graft to a child with acute lymphoblastic leukemia.

This clonotype has a count of ten or more. At one of its ends the junction is not consistent with the germline gene, which may arise from a read error. V is TRBV7-7 and J is TRBJ2-1; D is possibly TRBD1 (6 bases). CDR1 is SSHAT and CDR2 is FNYEAQ in the germline V gene (reference sequence). The CDR3 consists of 16 residues. The CDR3 nucleotides read TGTGCTAGCAGCCTCTCATGGACAGACGAGTACAATGAGCAGTTCTTC. Translation gives CASSLSWTDEYNEQFF.

V gene TRBV20-1 combines with J gene TRBJ2-5; D possibly corresponds to TRBD1 (6 bases). CDR1 and CDR2 (germline): DFQATT, SNEGSKA (reference sequence). Trimming stripped 1 base from V and 2 bases from J, with 17 bases between. The CDR3 contains 16 residues. The CDR3, as DNA: TGCAGTGCTAGAGGTGGGCCGCAGGGGTGGCAAGAGACCCAGTACTTC. Translated, it gives CSARGGPQGWQETQYF.

This clonotype has a count of ten or more. V and J are TRBV4-3 and TRBJ2-7; D is unclear. Looked up from germline, CDR1 is LGHNA and CDR2 is YSLEER. V gave up 0 bases and J gave up 7 bases, with 10 bases separating them. The CDR3 has 13 amino acids. In DNA form, the CDR3 reads TGCGCCAGCAGCCAAGACGTCCAAAGGGAGCAGTACTTC. Amino acids: CASSQDVQREQYF.

This clonotype was seen repeatedly, ten times or more. The chain has TRBV14 and TRBJ2-1; 9 nucleotides agree with TRBD2. The V segment lost 4 bases and the J segment 6 bases; nucleotides outside the gene matches: 7. Germline V gene sequence: CDR1 SGHDN, CDR2 FVKESK. This CDR3 has 15 amino acids. CDR3: CASSPGALAGNEQFF. CDR3 nucleotides: TGTGCCAGCAGCCCGGGGGCACTAGCGGGCAATGAGCAGTTCTTC. Drawing the rest from reference TRBV14 and TRBJ2-1, the complete variable domain is EAGVTQFPSHSVIEKGQTVTLRCDPISGHDNLYWYRRVMGKEIKFLLHFVKESKQDESGMPNNRFLAERTGGTYSTLKVQPAELEDSGVYFCASSPGALAGNEQFFGPGTRLTVL.

This clonotype showed up many times. The V gene is TRBV28, the J gene TRBJ1-1, with D hard to call. The CDR3 extends over 15 amino acids. Trimming left V 5 bases short and J 1 base short, with 14 bases between. CDR1 MDHEN and CDR2 SYDVKM come from the germline V gene. CDR3 sequence: CASSQIGGRNTEAFF. The CDR3 nucleotides are TGTGCCAGCAGTCAGATCGGAGGGAGGAACACTGAAGCTTTCTTT.

This clonotype was detected ten times or more. CDR3 sequence: CSATTGLGYEQYF. In nucleotides, the CDR3 is TGCAGTGCAACGACAGGGTTGGGCTACGAGCAGTACTTC. The chain uses TRBV20-1 and TRBJ2-7; 7 nucleotides match TRBD1. The V gene end was trimmed by 6 bases and the J gene end by 3 bases; junction bases not matched to a gene: 8. The CDR3 loop spans 13 amino acids. CDR1 is DFQATT and CDR2 is SNEGSKA in the germline V gene (reference sequence).

This clonotype was recorded many times. CDR3 coding DNA: TGCGCCAGCAGGCCGTCCGGGACGGCTCTATACAATGAGCAGTTCTTC. It yields the protein CASRPSGTALYNEQFF. The rearrangement uses TRBV5-1 and TRBJ2-1; D tentatively fits TRBD1 or TRBD2 (5 bases each). This CDR3 comprises 16 residues. V dropped 5 bases and J dropped 4 bases, with 19 bases sitting between them. Looked up from germline, CDR1 is SGHRS and CDR2 is YFSETQ.

V usage is TRBV5-4 and J usage is TRBJ1-1; tentatively, D is TRBD1 (6 bases). The germline V gene encodes CDR1 SGHNT and CDR2 YYREEE (reference sequence). Trimming removed 1 base from V and 2 bases from J, with 12 bases in between. CDR3 length: 15 residues. The CDR3 reads CASSLYTRGNTEAFF. In DNA form, the CDR3 reads TGTGCCAGCAGCTTGTATACCAGGGGTAACACTGAAGCTTTCTTT.

This chain links TRBV6-2 or TRBV6-3 with TRBJ2-7; 9 nucleotides align to TRBD2. Germline CDR1 and CDR2: MNHEY and SVGEGT. The trim removed 4 bases at V and 3 bases at J, leaving 7 bases unmatched. CDR3 size: 15 residues. CDR3 in amino acids: CASSSPGLAVYEQYF. CDR3 sequence (DNA): TGTGCCAGCAGTTCTCCGGGACTAGCAGTCTACGAGCAGTACTTC.

This clonotype came up many times. The chain couples TRBV20-1 to TRBJ2-7; 9 bases are shared with TRBD2. The V gene's germline CDR1 is DFQATT and CDR2 SNEGSKA (reference sequence). V was pared by 5 bases and J by 6 bases, with 11 bases of the junction left unmatched. The CDR3 runs 14 residues. CDR3 in DNA: TGCAGTGCTGTAACCGGGACTAGCTTCGCCGAGCAGTACTTC. This gives the protein CSAVTGTSFAEQYF.

Many counts were recorded for this clonotype. The chain recombines TRBV2 with TRBJ2-7; 9 bases are a match to TRBD1. The CDR3 is 15 residues long. Germline V gene data show CDR1 as SNHLY and CDR2 as FYNNEI. V lost 11 bases, J lost 6 bases, and 17 bases stayed unmatched. In nucleotides, the CDR3 is TGTGCCGGGGGGACAGGGAAAGTTCTACCCGCCGAGCAGTACTTC. It encodes CAGGTGKVLPAEQYF.